The rows below give T cell receptor beta chains drawn from one sample of a study of T cell repertoires in cytomegalovirus infection. TCRdb re-called the reads with MiXCR, one entry per CDR3 protein. The sample consists of under 600,000 distinct CDR3 sequences, about 17% of them appearing once. The sequenced material came from CD8+ T cells from PBMCs. Receptors originate from a human donor in good health (CMV status not recorded). Some clones in this sample may be carry-over from other donors' samples. Both conserved end residues are part of each CDR3. The D gene is left open where the match is weak. A clone size is listed for some rows: how often the clone was seen (once, few, many), or a class if it is expanded.

TRBJ2-7 TRBV19 - - CASTRSVGDYYEQYF TGTGCCAGTACCCGCAGCGTGGGCGACTACTACGAGCAGTACTTC
TRBJ2-4 TRBV11-2 - - CASSLIWDISGGLNIQYF TGTGCCAGCAGCTTAATATGGGACATATCCGGGGGCTTGAACATTCAGTACTTC
TRBJ2-7 TRBV11-2 TRBD2 - CASSFPTRLAGEVYEQYF TGTGCCAGCAGCTTCCCCACCAGACTAGCGGGAGAGGTGTACGAGCAGTACTTC
TRBJ2-4 TRBV7-9 - many CASTPPGLAQYF TGTGCCAGCACCCCTCCAGGTCTGGCTCAGTACTTC
TRBJ2-1 TRBV5-4 TRBD2 - CASSDLLAGVNHEQFF TGTGCCAGCAGCGACCTTCTAGCGGGAGTAAATCATGAGCAGTTCTTC
TRBJ2-1 TRBV24-1 - many CATSDDLNEQFF TGTGCCACCAGTGATGACCTCAATGAGCAGTTCTTC
TRBJ2-3 TRBV15 TRBD2 - CATSRDQAGVGTDTQYF TGTGCCACCAGCAGAGATCAGGCGGGAGTGGGGACAGATACGCAGTATTTT
TRBJ1-1 TRBV7-6 - many CASSSQIKNTEAFF TGTGCCAGCAGCTCCCAAATCAAGAACACTGAAGCTTTCTTT
TRBJ2-7 TRBV11-2 TRBD2 few CASTGLAGTYEQYF TGTGCCAGCACCGGACTAGCGGGAACCTACGAGCAGTACTTC
TRBJ1-2 TRBV29-1 TRBD1 once CSVVGGYSYTF TGCAGCGTTGTAGGGGGCTATAGCTACACCTTC
TRBJ2-1 TRBV7-9 - many CASSPPGGHNEQFF TGTGCCAGCAGCCCCCCTGGGGGCCACAATGAGCAGTTCTTC
TRBJ2-2 TRBV3-1 TRBD1 few CASSQPGQPHTGELFF TGTGCCAGCAGCCAGCCGGGACAGCCGCACACCGGGGAGCTGTTTTTT
TRBJ2-1 TRBV19 - many CASTKRGLLTSSYNEQFF TGTGCCAGTACCAAGAGAGGACTACTAACTAGCTCCTACAATGAGCAGTTCTTC
TRBJ1-5 TRBV6-5 - few CASSNHYDTGSNQPQHF TGTGCCAGCAGTAACCACTACGACACAGGTAGCAATCAGCCCCAGCATTTT
TRBJ2-2 TRBV6-5 - many CASSYLEGDTGELFF TGTGCCAGCAGTTACTTGGAGGGGGACACCGGGGAGCTGTTTTTT
TRBJ2-2 TRBV18 TRBD2 - CASSSAGVTTGELFF TGTGCCAGCTCGTCGGCGGGAGTAACCACCGGGGAGCTGTTTTTT
TRBJ2-5 TRBV7-9 - many CASSSLSVLQETQYF TGTGCCAGCAGCTCACTCAGCGTTTTACAAGAGACCCAGTACTTC
TRBJ2-7 TRBV7-9 TRBD2 - CASSLGASGGSSSYEQYF TGTGCCAGCAGCTTAGGGGCTAGCGGGGGGTCGAGCTCCTACGAGCAGTACTTC
TRBJ2-7 TRBV10-3 - - CAISRGYEQYF TGTGCCATCAGTAGGGGCTACGAGCAGTACTTC
TRBJ2-5 TRBV4-1 - few CASSQTGGGQYQETQYF TGCGCCAGCAGCCAAACCGGGGGCGGACAGTACCAAGAGACCCAGTACTTC
TRBJ2-2 TRBV10-3 - - CAISEYSPGTGELFF TGTGCCATCAGTGAATACAGTCCGGGTACCGGGGAGCTGTTTTTT
TRBJ2-2 TRBV11-2 - many CASSPGDTGELFF TGTGCCAGCAGCCCAGGGGACACCGGGGAGCTGTTTTTT
TRBJ2-1 TRBV27 TRBD2 many CASMPRPAGGGEQFF TGTGCCAGCATGCCCCGCCCAGCGGGGGGAGGTGAGCAGTTCTTC
TRBJ1-6 TRBV5-1 - - CASSLLSVEGKGSPLHF TGCGCCAGCAGCCTACTCAGCGTTGAGGGAAAGGGTTCACCCCTCCACTTT
TRBJ2-1 TRBV7-2 TRBD2 medium-sized CASSLGSGGIRNEQFF TGTGCCAGCAGCTTAGGGTCGGGGGGAATCAGAAATGAGCAGTTCTTC
TRBJ2-1 TRBV6-2/TRBV6-3 - few CASSSDRHYNEQFF TGTGCCAGCAGCAGCGACAGGCACTACAATGAGCAGTTCTTC
TRBJ1-1 TRBV27 TRBD1 few CASSPSTGVVEAFF TGTGCCAGCAGTCCCTCGACAGGGGTAGTTGAAGCTTTCTTT
TRBJ2-5 TRBV27 TRBD2 many CASSLLWTGGSLETQYF TGTGCCAGCAGTTTATTATGGACGGGGGGAAGCTTAGAGACCCAGTACTTC
TRBJ2-5 TRBV10-3 TRBD1 many CAISPGRTGSKETQYF TGTGCCATCAGTCCGGGACGGACAGGGTCTAAGGAGACCCAGTACTTC
TRBJ1-2 TRBV6-2/TRBV6-3 - many CASSHGRDGYTF TGTGCCAGCAGTCACGGACGGGATGGCTACACCTTC
TRBJ1-4 TRBV28 - - CASRLGQLGEKLFF TGTGCCAGCAGATTAGGACAGTTGGGAGAAAAACTGTTTTTT
TRBJ2-3 TRBV7-9 TRBD2 many CASSSNRGDRNTDTQYF TGTGCCAGCAGCTCGAATCGGGGGGATCGGAACACAGATACGCAGTATTTT
TRBJ1-1 TRBV20-1 TRBD1 few CSARAATGAWGTEAFF TGCAGTGCTAGAGCGGCGACAGGGGCGTGGGGAACTGAAGCTTTCTTT
TRBJ2-7 TRBV5-4 TRBD2 few CASTFGGSAGDEQYF TGTGCCAGCACCTTCGGCGGGAGTGCCGGGGACGAGCAGTACTTC
TRBJ1-5 TRBV19 - - CASSIPGGRHRKLEPQHF TGTGCCAGTAGTATCCCCGGGGGGAGACACCGAAAATTGGAGCCCCAGCATTTT
TRBJ2-5 TRBV7-9 - many CASSGRTEGETQYF TGTGCCAGCAGCGGCCGGACAGAGGGAGAGACCCAGTACTTC
TRBJ2-1 TRBV6-1 TRBD1 few CASSGQGWEQFF TGTGCCAGCAGTGGACAGGGCTGGGAACAGTTCTTC